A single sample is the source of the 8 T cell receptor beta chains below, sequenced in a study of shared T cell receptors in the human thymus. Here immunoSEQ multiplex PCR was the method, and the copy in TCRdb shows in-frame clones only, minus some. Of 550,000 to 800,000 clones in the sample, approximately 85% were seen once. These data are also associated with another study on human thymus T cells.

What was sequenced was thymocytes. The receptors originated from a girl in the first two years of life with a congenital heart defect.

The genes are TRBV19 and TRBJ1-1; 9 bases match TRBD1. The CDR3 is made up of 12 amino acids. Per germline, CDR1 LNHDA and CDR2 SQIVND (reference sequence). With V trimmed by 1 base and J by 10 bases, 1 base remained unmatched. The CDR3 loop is CASSIGQGGAFF. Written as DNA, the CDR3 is TGTGCCAGTAGTATAGGACAGGGGGGAGCTTTCTTT.

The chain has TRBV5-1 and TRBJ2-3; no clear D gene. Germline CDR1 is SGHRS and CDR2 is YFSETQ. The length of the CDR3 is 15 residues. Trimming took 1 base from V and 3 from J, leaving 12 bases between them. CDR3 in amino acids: CASSLWQEETDTQYF. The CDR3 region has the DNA TGCGCCAGCAGCTTGTGGCAAGAGGAGACAGATACGCAGTATTTT.

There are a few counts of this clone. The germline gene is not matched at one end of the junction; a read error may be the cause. This CDR3 is CASSLGQVDVVLF. Written as DNA, the CDR3 is TGTGCCAGCAGCTTAGGACAGGTCGACGTCGTCCTCTTC. The V and J genes are TRBV11-2 and TRBJ1-2; D might be TRBD1 (6 bases). CDR1 and CDR2 from the germline V gene are SGHAT and FQNNGV. The CDR3 is 13 amino acids. The whole variable domain, remainder taken from reference TRBV11-2 and TRBJ1-2, is EAGVAQSPRYKIIEKRQSVAFWCNPISGHATLYWYQQILGQGPKLLIQFQNNGVVDDSQLPKDRFSAERLKGVDSTLKIQPAKLEDSAVYLCASSLGQVDVVLFGSGTRLTVV.

The CDR3 reads CASTPGGPNTEAFF. In DNA form, the CDR3 reads TGTGCCAGCACCCCCGGGGGGCCGAACACTGAAGCTTTCTTT. The genes are TRBV6-1 and TRBJ1-1; perhaps TRBD1 as D (6 bases). CDR3 length: 14 amino acids. CDR1 is MNHNS and CDR2 is SASEGT in the germline V gene. V gave up 7 bases and J gave up 1 base, with 13 bases separating them.

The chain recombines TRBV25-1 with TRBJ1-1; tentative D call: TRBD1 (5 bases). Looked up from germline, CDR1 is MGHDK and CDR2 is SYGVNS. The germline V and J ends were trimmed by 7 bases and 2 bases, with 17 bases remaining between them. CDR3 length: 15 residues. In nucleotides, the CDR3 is TGTGCCAGCATCCATCATGGGGCAGGCAACACTGAAGCTTTCTTT. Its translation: CASIHHGAGNTEAFF.

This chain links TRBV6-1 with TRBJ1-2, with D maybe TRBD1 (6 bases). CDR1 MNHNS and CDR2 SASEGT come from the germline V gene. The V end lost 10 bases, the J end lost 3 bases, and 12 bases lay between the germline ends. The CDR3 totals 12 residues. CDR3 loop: CAIAGQHYGYTF. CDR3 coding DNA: TGTGCCATCGCCGGACAGCACTATGGCTACACCTTC.

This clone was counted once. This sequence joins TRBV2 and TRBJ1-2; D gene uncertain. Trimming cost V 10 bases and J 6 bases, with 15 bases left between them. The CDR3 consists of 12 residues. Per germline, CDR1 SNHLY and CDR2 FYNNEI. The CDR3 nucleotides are TGTGCCACTCCACATAAAGGAGATGGCTACACCTTC. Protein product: CATPHKGDGYTF.

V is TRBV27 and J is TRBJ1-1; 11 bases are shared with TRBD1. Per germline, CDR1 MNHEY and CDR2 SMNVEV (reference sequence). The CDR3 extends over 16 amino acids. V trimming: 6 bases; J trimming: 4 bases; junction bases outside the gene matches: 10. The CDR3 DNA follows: TGTGCCAGCAGAAGGACAGGGGGCCAACCTTTCACTGAAGCTTTCTTT. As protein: CASRRTGGQPFTEAFF.